Listed below are T cell receptor beta chains from one sample, sequenced in a study of T cell responses to AZD1222 COVID-19 vaccine. Repertoires were generated with immunoSEQ multiplex PCR, while TCRdb's copy carries only in-frame clones and drops some. The sample consists of some 140,000 clones, 80% to 95% of them appearing once. The material sequenced was peripheral blood, taken on day 0 of AZD1222 vaccination. The receptor source for this set is an adult in good health. CDR3s include the opening cysteine and the closing phenylalanine or tryptophan. Each record gives: D gene, clone size, J gene, V gene, CDR3 DNA, CDR3 protein. D genes are given only for firm matches. The size entry is marked missing in some rows and otherwise reads once, few, many or a size class.

d_call: -; clone_size: -; j_call: TRBJ1-1; v_call: TRBV7-6; cdr3_nt: TGTGCCAGCAGCGTTTCCCAGGGGAACACTGAAGCTTTCTTT; cdr3_aa: CASSVSQGNTEAFF
d_call: -; clone_size: -; j_call: TRBJ2-5; v_call: TRBV4-3; cdr3_nt: TGCGCCAGCAGCCAGTCCCTGCAGGAGACCCAGTACTTC; cdr3_aa: CASSQSLQETQYF
d_call: -; clone_size: once; j_call: TRBJ2-7; v_call: TRBV28; cdr3_nt: TGTGCCAGCAATTACGGCTACGAGCAGTACTTC; cdr3_aa: CASNYGYEQYF
d_call: TRBD1; clone_size: -; j_call: TRBJ1-1; v_call: TRBV6-4; cdr3_nt: TGTGCCAGCAGCGACTTACCAGGGGGAAGGAACACTGAAGCTTTCTTT; cdr3_aa: CASSDLPGGRNTEAFF
d_call: -; clone_size: -; j_call: TRBJ2-1; v_call: TRBV27; cdr3_nt: TGTGCCACCCCGCAGGGAAGTAGTGAGCAGTTCTTC; cdr3_aa: CATPQGSSEQFF
d_call: -; clone_size: -; j_call: TRBJ2-5; v_call: TRBV7-6; cdr3_nt: TGTGCCAGCAGCTGGGGGATTACTACTCAAGAGACCCAGTACTTC; cdr3_aa: CASSWGITTQETQYF
d_call: TRBD2; clone_size: -; j_call: TRBJ2-4; v_call: TRBV2; cdr3_nt: TGTGCCAGCAGTGAAGCTAGCGGGACTACTTACAAAAACATTCAGTACTTC; cdr3_aa: CASSEASGTTYKNIQYF
d_call: TRBD1; clone_size: -; j_call: TRBJ2-7; v_call: TRBV29-1; cdr3_nt: TGCAGCGCCACGACAGGGGGTTCTGACCCATCTTCCTACGAGCAGTACTTC; cdr3_aa: CSATTGGSDPSSYEQYF
d_call: TRBD2; clone_size: -; j_call: TRBJ2-7; v_call: TRBV5-4; cdr3_nt: TGTGCCAGCAGCTTGGAATTCAGCGGGAGAACTCCCTACGAGCAGTACTTC; cdr3_aa: CASSLEFSGRTPYEQYF
d_call: -; clone_size: few; j_call: TRBJ1-1; v_call: TRBV9; cdr3_nt: TGTGCCAGCAGCAGTCCGATGGGGTCAGACACTGAAGCTTTCTTT; cdr3_aa: CASSSPMGSDTEAFF
d_call: -; clone_size: -; j_call: TRBJ1-5; v_call: TRBV30; cdr3_nt: TGTGCCTGGGGCCCCAAAGGGCGGGGGCAGCCCCAGCATTTT; cdr3_aa: CAWGPKGRGQPQHF
d_call: -; clone_size: -; j_call: TRBJ1-3; v_call: TRBV7-8; cdr3_nt: TGTGCCAGCAGCCCAGCAGGGGTTGGAAACACCATATATTTT; cdr3_aa: CASSPAGVGNTIYF
d_call: -; clone_size: -; j_call: TRBJ1-1; v_call: TRBV19; cdr3_nt: TGTGCCAGTAAGCCTCCGGGAGTCTTCAACACTGAAGCTTTCTTT; cdr3_aa: CASKPPGVFNTEAFF
d_call: TRBD1; clone_size: -; j_call: TRBJ1-2; v_call: TRBV19; cdr3_nt: TGTGCCAGTACCGTTACAGGGGGCGAGATCTATGGCTACACCTTC; cdr3_aa: CASTVTGGEIYGYTF
d_call: -; clone_size: -; j_call: TRBJ2-3; v_call: TRBV28; cdr3_nt: TGTGCCAGCAGCGCTAGCACAGATACGCAGTATTTT; cdr3_aa: CASSASTDTQYF
d_call: -; clone_size: -; j_call: TRBJ2-3; v_call: TRBV28; cdr3_nt: TGTGCCAGCAGTTTGTTGCTAGATACGCAGTATTTT; cdr3_aa: CASSLLLDTQYF
d_call: -; clone_size: -; j_call: TRBJ1-1; v_call: TRBV19; cdr3_nt: TGTGCCAGTAGTCGTGGTACTGAAGCTTTCTTT; cdr3_aa: CASSRGTEAFF
d_call: -; clone_size: -; j_call: TRBJ2-7; v_call: TRBV4-2; cdr3_nt: TGTGCCAGCAGCCAAGATCCGGACAGATCCTACGAGCAGTACTTC; cdr3_aa: CASSQDPDRSYEQYF
d_call: -; clone_size: -; j_call: TRBJ2-7; v_call: TRBV5-1; cdr3_nt: TGCGCCAGCAGCCCCAACAGGGTCTACGAGCAGTACTTC; cdr3_aa: CASSPNRVYEQYF
d_call: -; clone_size: -; j_call: TRBJ1-6; v_call: TRBV5-1; cdr3_nt: TGCGCCAGCAGCCCGGAGCTGAGTCCGCGAGACAATTCACCCCTCCACTTT; cdr3_aa: CASSPELSPRDNSPLHF
d_call: -; clone_size: -; j_call: TRBJ1-1; v_call: TRBV29-1; cdr3_nt: TGCAGCGTGTCTACAGGGAACACTGAAGCTTTCTTT; cdr3_aa: CSVSTGNTEAFF
d_call: -; clone_size: -; j_call: TRBJ2-7; v_call: TRBV5-1; cdr3_nt: TGCGCCAGCAGCTTGGAGACGGCCTACGAGCAGTACTTC; cdr3_aa: CASSLETAYEQYF
d_call: TRBD2; clone_size: -; j_call: TRBJ2-7; v_call: TRBV5-5; cdr3_nt: TGTGCCAGCAGCTTGACTAGCGGCTACGAGCAGTACTTC; cdr3_aa: CASSLTSGYEQYF
d_call: -; clone_size: -; j_call: TRBJ2-1; v_call: TRBV7-2; cdr3_nt: TGTGCCAGCAGCTTAGAAGCTAATTCCTACAATGAGCAGTTCTTC; cdr3_aa: CASSLEANSYNEQFF
d_call: -; clone_size: -; j_call: TRBJ2-1; v_call: TRBV2; cdr3_nt: TGTGCCAGCAGTGAAGTCCCCAACAATGAGCAGTTCTTC; cdr3_aa: CASSEVPNNEQFF
d_call: -; clone_size: -; j_call: TRBJ2-3; v_call: TRBV4-3; cdr3_nt: TGCGCCAGCAGCCAAGATCAGGGCAGGGTGGGCGATACGCAGTATTTT; cdr3_aa: CASSQDQGRVGDTQYF
d_call: TRBD1; clone_size: once; j_call: TRBJ2-3; v_call: TRBV28; cdr3_nt: TGTGCCAGCAGTTCCCAACAGGGGGTTTACACAGATACGCAGTATTTT; cdr3_aa: CASSSQQGVYTDTQYF
d_call: -; clone_size: -; j_call: TRBJ2-7; v_call: TRBV18; cdr3_nt: TGTGCCAGCTCACCACTAGGCGCATACGAGCAGTACTTC; cdr3_aa: CASSPLGAYEQYF
d_call: TRBD2; clone_size: -; j_call: TRBJ2-1; v_call: TRBV3-1/TRBV3-2; cdr3_nt: TGTGCCAGCAGCAAAGGCGGGGGATACTCCTACAATGAGCAGTTCTTC; cdr3_aa: CASSKGGGYSYNEQFF
d_call: TRBD2; clone_size: -; j_call: TRBJ2-1; v_call: TRBV2; cdr3_nt: TGTGCCAGCAGTGTTTTGGAGGCGGGAGCGGGGGAGCAGTTCTTC; cdr3_aa: CASSVLEAGAGEQFF
d_call: -; clone_size: -; j_call: TRBJ2-4; v_call: TRBV4-1; cdr3_nt: TGCGCCAGCAGCCCCTTTTATGCGGCCAAAAACATTCAGTACTTC; cdr3_aa: CASSPFYAAKNIQYF
d_call: -; clone_size: -; j_call: TRBJ2-1; v_call: TRBV7-9; cdr3_nt: TGTGCCAGCAGCTCGAGCGGGCTGGGGGACGATGAGCAGTTCTTC; cdr3_aa: CASSSSGLGDDEQFF
d_call: TRBD1; clone_size: -; j_call: TRBJ1-2; v_call: TRBV19; cdr3_nt: TGTGCCAGTAGTCTACCCCGGGACAGCTATGGCTACACCTTC; cdr3_aa: CASSLPRDSYGYTF
d_call: -; clone_size: -; j_call: TRBJ1-5; v_call: TRBV10-3; cdr3_nt: TGTGCCATCTCGGGCACAGAAGTACAGCCCCAGCATTTT; cdr3_aa: CAISGTEVQPQHF
d_call: TRBD1; clone_size: -; j_call: TRBJ1-2; v_call: TRBV30; cdr3_nt: TGTGCCTGGAGCTGGGGAGACAGGGGAAGAGGCTACACCTTC; cdr3_aa: CAWSWGDRGRGYTF
d_call: -; clone_size: -; j_call: TRBJ1-5; v_call: TRBV9; cdr3_nt: TGTGCCAGCAGCGTACTGGGGGAAGGCAATCAGCCCCAGCATTTT; cdr3_aa: CASSVLGEGNQPQHF
d_call: TRBD1; clone_size: -; j_call: TRBJ2-3; v_call: TRBV11-3; cdr3_nt: TGTGCCAGCAGCCGCGGACAGGGGATGAGCACAGATACGCAGTATTTT; cdr3_aa: CASSRGQGMSTDTQYF
d_call: -; clone_size: -; j_call: TRBJ2-3; v_call: TRBV12-5; cdr3_nt: TGTGCTAGTGGTTTGGTAATTATCCTCGGAAACGGAGGGGCAGATACGCAGTATTTT; cdr3_aa: CASGLVIILGNGGADTQYF
d_call: -; clone_size: -; j_call: TRBJ2-1; v_call: TRBV29-1; cdr3_nt: TGCAGCGTTAAGTACAATGAGCAGTTCTTC; cdr3_aa: CSVKYNEQFF
d_call: TRBD1; clone_size: -; j_call: TRBJ2-4; v_call: TRBV28; cdr3_nt: TGTGCCAGCAGTTCCGCCGTGGGACAGCTAATAAACATTCAGTACTTC; cdr3_aa: CASSSAVGQLINIQYF
d_call: TRBD1; clone_size: -; j_call: TRBJ1-2; v_call: TRBV12-3/TRBV12-4; cdr3_nt: TGTGCCAGCAGTTTCATACAGGGGAGCTACACCTTC; cdr3_aa: CASSFIQGSYTF
d_call: TRBD2; clone_size: -; j_call: TRBJ2-1; v_call: TRBV25-1; cdr3_nt: TGTGCCAGCAGCTCTCCTAAGGCTAGCGGGAGAGGAATGTGGTTCTTC; cdr3_aa: CASSSPKASGRGMWFF
d_call: TRBD2; clone_size: -; j_call: TRBJ2-7; v_call: TRBV27; cdr3_nt: TGTGCCAGCTCCCCTTCTGCGGGGGTTCACGAGCAGTACTTC; cdr3_aa: CASSPSAGVHEQYF
d_call: -; clone_size: -; j_call: TRBJ2-1; v_call: TRBV28; cdr3_nt: TGTGCCAGCAGTCCGCCGCGGGTTGGAGGGAAGGAGCAGTTCTTC; cdr3_aa: CASSPPRVGGKEQFF
d_call: TRBD1; clone_size: once; j_call: TRBJ2-1; v_call: TRBV7-6; cdr3_nt: TGTGCCAGCAGCTTTGACAGGGTCAGCGATGAGCAGTTCTTC; cdr3_aa: CASSFDRVSDEQFF
d_call: -; clone_size: -; j_call: TRBJ2-5; v_call: TRBV10-2; cdr3_nt: TGCGCCAGCAGTGAGTCTACAGGGATAATACAAGAGACCCAGTACTTC; cdr3_aa: CASSESTGIIQETQYF
d_call: -; clone_size: -; j_call: TRBJ1-1; v_call: TRBV12-5; cdr3_nt: TGTGCTAGTGGTCCGCCCACTGAAGCTTTCTTT; cdr3_aa: CASGPPTEAFF
d_call: -; clone_size: -; j_call: TRBJ1-1; v_call: TRBV2; cdr3_nt: TGTGCCAGCAGTGAAAGGTTGGCCTCTGAAGCTTTCTTT; cdr3_aa: CASSERLASEAFF
d_call: -; clone_size: -; j_call: TRBJ1-2; v_call: TRBV11-2; cdr3_nt: TGTGCCAGCAGCCCAACCGTTGGCGGTGGAGGCTACACCTTC; cdr3_aa: CASSPTVGGGGYTF
d_call: -; clone_size: -; j_call: TRBJ2-2; v_call: TRBV16; cdr3_nt: TGTGCCAGCAGCCAATCGCCGGGGCGAACCGGGGAGCTGTTTTTT; cdr3_aa: CASSQSPGRTGELFF
d_call: -; clone_size: -; j_call: TRBJ1-5; v_call: TRBV6-5; cdr3_nt: TGTGCCAGCAGTTATGGGGGGGCGGAACAGCCCCAGCATTTT; cdr3_aa: CASSYGGAEQPQHF
d_call: TRBD2; clone_size: once; j_call: TRBJ2-3; v_call: TRBV10-1; cdr3_nt: TGCGCCAGCAGTCTAGCGGGAGCAGATACGCAGTATTTT; cdr3_aa: CASSLAGADTQYF
d_call: -; clone_size: -; j_call: TRBJ2-1; v_call: TRBV11-3; cdr3_nt: TGTGCCAGCAGCCCGCAAGGGGAGCTGGGATTGGGCCCCTACAATGAGCAGTTCTTC; cdr3_aa: CASSPQGELGLGPYNEQFF
d_call: -; clone_size: -; j_call: TRBJ2-6; v_call: TRBV21-1; cdr3_nt: TGTGCCAGCAGTTTAGGGACAGGGGGCAGTGGGGCCAACGTCCTGACTTTC; cdr3_aa: CASSLGTGGSGANVLTF
d_call: -; clone_size: -; j_call: TRBJ2-1; v_call: TRBV3-1/TRBV3-2; cdr3_nt: TGTGCCAGCAGCCAAAGGTTACCCGGCTTGCCCTACTCGGATGAGCAGTTCTTC; cdr3_aa: CASSQRLPGLPYSDEQFF